Each of the 9 T cell receptor beta chains below was sequenced from the same sample in a study of Graves' ophthalmopathy and Graves' hyperthyroidism. RNA transcripts provided the template for amplifying TCR beta CDR3 regions. The authors performed first-round RT-PCR with HTBI primers and then a second-round multiplex PCR. TCRdb fed the multiplex PCR reads into MiXCR, producing one record per CDR3 protein. The data hold hundreds of thousands of distinct CDR3 sequences, with approximately 22% observed a single time. Material: peripheral blood. These receptors were collected from a woman aged 18-30 years with stable Graves' hyperthyroidism. Some clones in this sample may be carry-over from other donors' samples.

Of note for this clonotype: Mismatch with germline at one junction end may stem from a read error. The chain combines TRBV23-1 with TRBJ1-1; D may be TRBD1 (6 bases). TRBV23-1 is an ORF, and what it does is uncertain. CDR3 length: 21 residues. CDR3 nucleotides: TGTGCCTGGAGTCAATACCAATTTCGGGACAACGGTCTGCGAATGAACACTGAAGCTTTCTTT. Translation gives CAWSQYQFRDNGLRMNTEAFF.

The V and J genes are TRBV6-4 and TRBJ2-1; 10 nucleotides agree with TRBD1. V shed 6 bases and J 7 bases; nucleotides not matched to a gene: 9. Germline CDR1 reads MRHNA; CDR2 reads SNTAGT. This CDR3 region has 15 residues. The CDR3 loop reads CASRSPGQGMNEQFF. The CDR3 coding sequence is TGTGCCAGCAGATCACCGGGACAGGGGATGAATGAGCAGTTCTTC.

There are many counts of this clonotype. The chain's CDR3 is CASSETEWTEAFF. The CDR3 DNA sequence: TGTGCCAGCAGTGAAACAGAATGGACTGAAGCTTTCTTT. The gene calls are TRBV6-1 and TRBJ1-1, with no clear D. The CDR3 is 13 amino acids. Per germline, CDR1 MNHNS and CDR2 SASEGT. V lost 2 bases, J lost 5 bases, and 9 bases lay in between.

For this clonotype: Its ends do not fully match the called genes, so a read error is possible. The chain uses TRBV24-1 and TRBJ1-1; D not certain. The CDR3 runs to 12 residues. The germline V gene has CDR1 KGHDR and CDR2 SFDVKD. The CDR3 nucleotides are TGTACCACCAAGGAGACGAACACTGAAGCTTTCTTT. Protein product: CTTKETNTEAFF.

In its sample, this clonotype was seen a few times. The chain joins TRBV6-1 to TRBJ1-5; D might be TRBD1 (6 bases). V lost 6 bases and J lost 3, with 15 bases in between. The V gene's germline CDR1 is MNHNS and CDR2 SASEGT. This CDR3 spans 15 amino acids. This CDR3 reads CASRPGEGNNQPQHF. The CDR3 bases are TGTGCCAGCAGACCAGGGGAGGGGAACAATCAGCCCCAGCATTTT.

This clonotype was observed at least ten times. V is TRBV6-5 and J is TRBJ2-7; tentative D call: TRBD1 (5 bases). The V and J ends lost 4 bases and 0 bases respectively, with 7 bases between them. Looked up from germline, CDR1 is MNHEY and CDR2 is SVGAGI. The CDR3 is 13 residues long. DNA of the CDR3: TGTGCCAGCAGTTCAGGGCCCTCCTACGAGCAGTACTTC. Amino acids: CASSSGPSYEQYF.

In its sample, this clonotype was seen a few times. The chain couples TRBV6-1 to TRBJ1-2, with TRBD1 matching 9 bases. Losses at the gene ends were 6 bases for V and 8 bases for J; bases not matched to a gene: 7. The CDR3 spans 13 residues. Per germline, CDR1 MNHNS and CDR2 SASEGT. CDR3 in amino acids: CASRSGTGWGYTF. DNA for the CDR3: TGTGCCAGCAGATCCGGGACAGGGTGGGGCTACACCTTC.

This clonotype has a count of ten or more. The V and J genes are TRBV20-1 and TRBJ1-3, with D possibly being TRBD1 (6 bases). The CDR3 totals 15 residues. Germline assignment: CDR1 DFQATT and CDR2 SNEGSKA (reference sequence). Deletions cut 5 bases from V and 1 base from J, with 15 bases between. Here the CDR3 DNA reads TGCAGTGCTCGGGGGGCCTTTGAATCTGGAAACACCATATATTTT. Translated, it gives CSARGAFESGNTIYF.

The chain joins TRBV27 to TRBJ2-2, with D possibly TRBD1 on 7 matching bases. The V gene lost 0 bases and the J gene lost 4 bases, with 12 bases spanning the gap. Germline CDR1 MNHEY, CDR2 SMNVEV (reference sequence). The CDR3 covers 16 residues. The CDR3 region has the DNA TGTGCCAGCAGTTTATCGCCCAGGGGGGCCACCGGGGAGCTGTTTTTT. Protein: CASSLSPRGATGELFF.